These T cell receptor beta chains were read from a single sample in a study of cytomegalovirus exposure and HLA in healthy donors. This table comes from immunoSEQ multiplex PCR, and its TCRdb copy is limited to in-frame clones, with some not included. Seen here are about 160,000 clones, around 74% observed once, and the top ten hold over 2.5%. Specimen: PBMCs. The receptors derive from a female donor in good health and CMV-seronegative. CDR3s include the opening cysteine and the closing phenylalanine or tryptophan. The order of the fields is V gene, D gene, clone size, J gene, CDR3 length, CDR3 protein, CDR3 DNA. The D gene is left open where the match is weak. A row's size may be missing; if present it is once, few, many or a size class.

TRBV7-9	TRBD2	NA	TRBJ2-2	17	CASSLTTSGSFTGELFF	TGTGCCAGCAGCTTAACGACTAGCGGGAGTTTCACCGGGGAGCTGTTTTTT
TRBV2	TRBD2	NA	TRBJ2-1	14	CASSVAGGYNEQFF	TGTGCCAGCAGTGTGGCGGGAGGCTACAATGAGCAGTTCTTC
TRBV4-3	TRBD2	NA	TRBJ2-7	15	CASSQATSGTYEQYF	TGCGCCAGCAGCCAAGCGACTAGCGGGACCTACGAGCAGTACTTC
TRBV5-1	TRBD1	NA	TRBJ1-6	15	CASSLSGTGGSPLHF	TGCGCCAGCAGCTTGTCGGGGACAGGGGGATCACCCCTCCACTTT
TRBV2	TRBD1	few	TRBJ1-2	15	CASSEQGAKIYGYTF	TGTGCCAGCAGTGAACAGGGGGCGAAGATCTATGGCTACACCTTC
TRBV29-1	NA	NA	TRBJ1-1	11	CSVGKNTEAFF	TGCAGCGTTGGTAAGAACACTGAAGCTTTCTTT
TRBV6-6	TRBD2	NA	TRBJ2-7	16	CASSYAASGGSYEQYF	TGTGCCAGCAGTTACGCAGCTAGCGGGGGCTCCTACGAGCAGTACTTC
TRBV5-5	NA	NA	TRBJ1-2	12	CASSQGPLGYTF	TGTGCCAGCAGCCAGGGGCCTCTTGGCTACACCTTC
TRBV19	NA	once	TRBJ1-1	12	CASRFSNTEAFF	TGTGCCAGTAGGTTCAGTAACACTGAAGCTTTCTTT
TRBV5-1	TRBD2	NA	TRBJ2-7	17	CASSLGGLAGGSYEQYF	TGCGCCAGCAGCTTGGGAGGACTAGCGGGTGGGTCCTACGAGCAGTACTTC
TRBV5-1	TRBD1	NA	TRBJ2-3	15	CASSWGQGPLDTQYF	TGCGCCAGCAGCTGGGGACAGGGGCCGTTAGATACGCAGTATTTT
TRBV6-1	TRBD1	few	TRBJ2-3	16	CASSVSGTGWRDTQYF	TGTGCCAGCAGTGTCTCCGGGACAGGGTGGAGAGATACGCAGTATTTT
TRBV6-5	TRBD2	NA	TRBJ2-3	15	CASSYAGTSGDTQYF	TGTGCCAGCAGTTACGCCGGGACTAGCGGGGATACGCAGTATTTT
TRBV29-1	NA	NA	TRBJ1-1	15	CSVGTSRQMNTEAFF	TGCAGCGTTGGAACTTCACGACAGATGAACACTGAAGCTTTCTTT
TRBV7-2	NA	NA	TRBJ1-5	12	CASSSGDQPQHF	TGTGCCAGCAGCTCCGGGGATCAGCCCCAGCATTTT
TRBV5-1	TRBD2	NA	TRBJ2-7	15	CASSLGGRGIYEQYF	TGCGCCAGCAGCTTGGGCGGGAGGGGGATCTACGAGCAGTACTTC
TRBV2	NA	NA	TRBJ1-1	11	CASSDSTEAFF	TGTGCCAGCAGTGATTCGACTGAAGCTTTCTTT
TRBV19	NA	NA	TRBJ2-7	15	CASSVQYGTLYEQYF	TGTGCCAGTAGTGTACAATACGGGACTCTTTACGAGCAGTACTTC
TRBV7-8	NA	NA	TRBJ1-4	16	CASSSGQITTNEKLFF	TGTGCCAGCAGCTCCGGACAGATAACAACTAATGAAAAACTGTTTTTT
TRBV2	NA	NA	TRBJ2-7	14	CASSYDRNSYEQYF	TGTGCCAGCAGCTACGACAGGAACTCCTACGAGCAGTACTTC
TRBV4-2	NA	NA	TRBJ1-6	15	CASSQDHGGSSPLHF	TGTGCCAGCAGCCAAGATCACGGGGGGAGTTCACCCCTCCACTTT
TRBV28	TRBD1	NA	TRBJ2-7	16	CASSSWTGGDLNEQYF	TGTGCCAGCAGTTCTTGGACAGGGGGGGATTTGAACGAGCAGTACTTC
TRBV14	TRBD1	NA	TRBJ1-4	17	CASSQERRGQRNEKLFF	TGTGCCAGCAGCCAAGAGCGGCGGGGACAGAGAAATGAAAAACTGTTTTTT
TRBV29-1	TRBD2	once	TRBJ2-3	14	CSFEGTSGRDTQYF	TGCAGCTTCGAGGGGACTAGCGGGAGAGATACGCAGTATTTT
TRBV5-1	NA	NA	TRBJ1-4	16	CASSPRLRETNEKLFF	TGCGCCAGCAGCCCCCGTCTGCGCGAAACTAATGAAAAGCTGTTTTTT
TRBV19	TRBD1	NA	TRBJ1-5	19	CASTFRPGTGRLSNQPQHF	TGTGCCAGTACCTTTCGACCCGGGACAGGGAGGCTAAGCAATCAGCCCCAGCATTTT